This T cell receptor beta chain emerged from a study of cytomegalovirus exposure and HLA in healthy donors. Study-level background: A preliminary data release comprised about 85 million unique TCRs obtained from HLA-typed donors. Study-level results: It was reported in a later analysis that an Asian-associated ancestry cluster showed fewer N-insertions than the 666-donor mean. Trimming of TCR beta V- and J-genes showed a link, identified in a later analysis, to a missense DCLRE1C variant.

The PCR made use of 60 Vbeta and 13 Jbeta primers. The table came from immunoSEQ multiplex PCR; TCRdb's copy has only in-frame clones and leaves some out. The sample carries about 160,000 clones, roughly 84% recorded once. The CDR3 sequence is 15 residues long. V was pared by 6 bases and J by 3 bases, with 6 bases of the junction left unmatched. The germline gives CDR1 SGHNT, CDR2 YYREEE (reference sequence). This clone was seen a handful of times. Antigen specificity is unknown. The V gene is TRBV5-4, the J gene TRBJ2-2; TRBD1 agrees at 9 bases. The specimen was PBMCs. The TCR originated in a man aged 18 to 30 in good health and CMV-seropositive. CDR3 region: CASTPGQGYTGELFF. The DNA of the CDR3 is TGTGCCAGCACTCCGGGACAGGGCTACACCGGGGAGCTGTTTTTT.